This T cell receptor (beta chain) derives from a study of T cell responses to AZD1222 COVID-19 vaccine (dated by TCRdb to the early 2020s). About the full investigation: A total of 233 trial participants underwent TCR sequencing, of whom 200 to 220 had received two doses of AZD1222 and some 25 had received two doses of the MenACWY control vaccine. Trial participants were enrolled by age into 18-55, 56-69 and 70-plus year subgroups, with 148, 28 and 57 TCR-sequenced participants respectively. Here is what the overall study found, with its caveats: Spike-specific TCR breadth and depth rose significantly after two AZD1222 doses compared with day 0 and with MenACWY recipients. Participants were mostly white British, with more females than males. The authors suggested clonal diversity may have been underestimated. Vaccine-associated CD4 TCRs spanned the whole spike protein, with dominant responses in regions 160-218 and 743-854. Nearly half of unique spike-specific TCRs reportedly recognized epitopes outside regions mutated in the B.1.351 and B.1.1.7 variants. Conclusions about previously exposed vaccinees are limited because only 6 or 7 AZD1222 recipients were SARS-CoV-2 seropositive at baseline. The 56-69-year group was small, and its depth increase did not reach significance, likely because of low power. Because no day 14 peak-response samples were available, the repertoires could be characterized only after the peak T cell response.

From V the trimming removes 5 bases and from J it removes 9 bases, while the gene matches leave 2 bases of the junction unaccounted for. For CDR1 and CDR2, the germline V gene lists KGHDR and SFDVKD. The CDR3 has 12 amino acids, counting the end cysteine and phenylalanine. The kept DNA is CDR3 alone, 36 bases in frame from the first base. The time point label on this specimen signifies: about 28 days (+/-7) after the second vaccine dose. AZD1222 recipients given second doses at about 4 weeks or at about 12 weeks were pooled, since spike-specific TCR depth and breadth were not found to differ between the two schedules. Vaccinee samples came from UK trials COV001 and COV002, including a single-blind randomized controlled phase 2/3 trial of AZD1222 (ChAdOx1 nCoV-19) in healthy adults. Trial participant PBMC samples were collected at day 0 and day 28 after the second dose for TCRbeta chain sequencing.

Note on this clone: Its antigen is currently not known. It has no much larger one-base neighbor in the sample; base qualities were not kept.

The CDR3 regions of human TCRbeta chains were analyzed by immunosequencing. As for the original processing: TCRs in the repertoires were matched against a reference library of SARS-CoV-2-specific TCRs that had been generated with the MIRA antigen-specificity platform. Breadth meant the fraction of unique TCRs that were SARS-CoV-2-associated, whereas depth meant the fraction of total T cells that were SARS-CoV-2-associated. Each spike-specific TCR was assigned to its reactive spike region and to a CD4 or CD8 class using the MIRA data. Log10-transformed breadth and depth values were compared by one-way ANOVA with Sidak's multiple comparisons tests. TCRdb retrieved this table from immuneACCESS and kept in-frame rearrangements only. Not all clones are present; in checked studies, unresolved V genes account for under half, and no reason is known for the remainder. The V and J calls and clone size were taken over from that table, and D and trimming were inferred from the DNA. The sample has 45,000 to 65,000 clones on record, approximately 86% of them singletons. The ten largest clones add up to roughly 2.7% of the sample.

The chain is made from TRBV24-1 and TRBJ2-1, and TRBD2 matches 8 of the central bases. Here the sequenced sample was peripheral blood, taken 28 days after the second AZD1222 dose. The clonotype comes from an adult who received the AZD1222 COVID-19 vaccine. CDR3 sequence: CATSVGGVEQFF. The nucleotide sequence is TGTGCCACCAGTGTCGGGGGGGTTGAGCAGTTCTTC.